This passage covers 29 T cell receptor beta chains from one sample sequenced in a study of T cells after posttransplantation cyclophosphamide (dated by TCRdb to between 2015 and 2016). A control cohort of 11 patients who had been given myeloablative marrow transplants with methotrexate plus a calcineurin inhibitor was sampled 1 year after transplant. Library method: the immunoSEQ multiplex PCR assay. Drawn from immuneACCESS, this table holds only the in-frame rearrangements with V and J called that TCRdb kept. Clones are partly lost; checked studies trace under half to an unresolved V gene and leave the rest unexplained. The sample table holds 15,000 to 17,000 clones, of which more than 70% were seen once. The top ten hold about 5% of the sample. The sample in question was PBMCs, obtained more than 350 days after allogeneic stem cell transplant with calcineurin inhibitor and methotrexate. The receptors shown here come from a male patient younger than 35 who received an allogeneic stem cell transplant from a related donor, was CMV-positive, and had no GVHD. Some T cells may have been brought in with the graft after a transplant.

This chain joins TRBV7-9 and TRBJ2-7, with TRBD1 matching over 7 bases. There are 13 residues in the CDR3. CDR1 and CDR2 (germline): SEHNR, FQNEAQ (reference sequence). The junction had 8 bases not matched to a gene; V was cut back by 5 bases and J by 7 bases. DNA for the CDR3: TGTGCCAGCAGCCAAGGGACAGCCCGGGAGCAGTACTTC. Translated: CASSQGTAREQYF.

The V and J genes are TRBV7-9 and TRBJ1-1; D remains unclear. Trimming took 5 bases from V and 2 from J, leaving 9 bases between them. This CDR3 comprises 13 residues. In germline, CDR1 is SEHNR, CDR2 FQNEAQ (reference sequence). In DNA form, the CDR3 reads TGTGCCAGCAGCCCTACAGTAAACACTGAAGCTTTCTTT. This translates into CASSPTVNTEAFF.

This clone has a single count. An end of the junction differs from the germline gene, which may be a read error. The J gene is TRBJ2-1, the V gene TRBV19; D gene ambiguous. Germline CDR1 is LNHDA and CDR2 is SQIVND (reference sequence). This CDR3 is 17 amino acids long. This CDR3 is CASTLNPIGSSYSEQFF. The CDR3 DNA reads TGTGCCAGTACCTTAAACCCCATTGGAAGCTCCTACAGTGAGCAGTTCTTC.

This clone was detected only once. The chain employs TRBV7-8 and TRBJ1-1; no definite D call. This CDR3 spans 13 amino acids. The V gene's germline CDR1 is SGHVS and CDR2 FQNEAQ. V was pared by 3 bases and J by 2 bases, with 7 bases between. CDR3 bases: TGTGCCAGCAGCTTCGTAGCAAACACTGAAGCTTTCTTT. Protein sequence: CASSFVANTEAFF.

The chain has TRBV27 and TRBJ2-7; 10 nucleotides agree with TRBD2. The junction had 8 bases not matched to a gene; V was cut back by 6 bases and J by 3 bases. The CDR3 consists of 15 residues. CDR1 and CDR2 from the germline V gene are MNHEY and SMNVEV (reference sequence). The CDR3 DNA reads TGTGCCAGCAGAACACTAGCGGGACTCCTCTACGAGCAGTACTTC. It encodes CASRTLAGLLYEQYF.

This rearrangement joins TRBV18 to TRBJ1-2; D perhaps matches TRBD1 (6 bases). The V end lost 0 bases, the J end lost 4 bases, and 12 bases lay between the germline ends. The germline V gene encodes CDR1 KGHSH and CDR2 LQKENI. There are 15 residues in the CDR3. The CDR3 spells CASSPPETGLYGYTF. CDR3 DNA sequence: TGTGCCAGCTCACCACCCGAGACAGGCCTCTATGGCTACACCTTC. Full variable domain (missing parts from reference TRBV18 and TRBJ1-2): NAGVMQNPRHLVRRRGQEARLRCSPMKGHSHVYWYRQLPEEGLKFMVYLQKENIIDESGMPKERFSAEFPKEGPSILRIQQVVRGDSAAYFCASSPPETGLYGYTFGSGTRLTVV.

CDR3 residues: CASSHTEDTGELFF. In DNA, the CDR3 is TGTGCCAGCAGCCATACGGAGGACACCGGGGAGCTGTTTTTT. The chain has TRBV5-4 and TRBJ2-2; the D gene is possibly TRBD2 (5 bases). This CDR3 has 14 amino acids. CDR1 and CDR2 from the germline V gene are SGHNT and YYREEE (reference sequence). V lost 4 bases and J 3 bases, leaving 10 bases between the germline ends.

The rearrangement links TRBV9 to TRBJ2-1; tentative D call: TRBD2 (6 bases). CDR3 size: 18 residues. V dropped 1 base and J dropped 0 bases, with 17 bases sitting between them. From germline, CDR1 is SGDLS and CDR2 YYNGEE. The DNA of the CDR3 is TGTGCCAGCAGCGTATTTATTGGGAGGCGGGACTCCTACAATGAGCAGTTCTTC. Amino acid sequence: CASSVFIGRRDSYNEQFF.

The chain is built from TRBV6-5 and TRBJ1-5; 7 bases align to TRBD1. CDR1 MNHEY and CDR2 SVGAGI come from the germline V gene. The length of the CDR3 is 13 residues. The ends lost 6 bases at V and 4 bases at J; junction bases unmatched: 3. This CDR3 is CASSGTENQPQHF. DNA for the CDR3: TGTGCCAGCAGCGGGACAGAAAATCAGCCCCAGCATTTT.

V and J are TRBV27 and TRBJ1-6; D may be TRBD1 (6 bases). V lost 5 bases and J lost 3, with 8 bases in between. CDR3 size: 14 residues. The germline gives CDR1 MNHEY, CDR2 SMNVEV (reference sequence). CDR3 nucleotide sequence: TGTGCCAGCAGTCCACAGGGCTATAATTCACCCCTCCACTTT. Translation gives CASSPQGYNSPLHF.

This clone has just a few counts. The genes are TRBV2 and TRBJ1-4, with a possible D match to TRBD1 (6 bases). The ends were cut back, 4 bases at V and 5 bases at J, with 14 bases in the middle. The CDR3 loop spans 15 amino acids. CDR1 is SNHLY, CDR2 FYNNEI, per germline. CDR3 region: CASSVSDSRNEKLFF. As DNA, the CDR3 is TGTGCCAGCAGTGTGTCGGACAGCAGAAATGAAAAACTGTTTTTT.

This chain uses TRBV18 with TRBJ2-3, with 8 positions matching TRBD1. Germline V CDR1 and CDR2: KGHSH, LQKENI. V trimming: 5 bases; J trimming: 1 base; junction bases outside the gene matches: 8. The CDR3 spans 16 residues. CDR3 bases: TGTGCCAGCTCAACCGAACCGGGACAGGGCACAGATACGCAGTATTTT. Amino acid sequence: CASSTEPGQGTDTQYF.

The gene calls are TRBV27 and TRBJ2-7, with 10 bases fitting TRBD1. The CDR3 consists of 17 residues. The V and J ends lost 2 bases and 5 bases, in that order; junction bases with no gene match: 12. Germline-derived CDR1 and CDR2 are MNHEY and SMNVEV (reference sequence). The CDR3 is CASSLLRSGTGANEQYF. CDR3 DNA sequence: TGTGCCAGCAGTTTACTTCGATCCGGGACAGGGGCAAACGAGCAGTACTTC.

This chain uses TRBV7-9 with TRBJ1-4; D not certain. The V end was cut by 3 bases, the J end by 5 bases, with 10 bases between. The CDR3 sequence is 14 residues long. Germline V gene data show CDR1 as SEHNR and CDR2 as FQNEAQ (reference sequence). The CDR3 loop reads CASSFGGYNEKLFF. CDR3 nucleotides: TGTGCCAGCAGCTTCGGCGGATACAATGAAAAACTGTTTTTT.

Written as DNA, the CDR3 is TGTGCCAGAGTGGGGGGGAGCGGCCAGCCCCAGCATTTT. This codes for CARVGGSGQPQHF. The rearrangement joins TRBV25-1 to TRBJ1-5; TRBD1 might be the D (5 bases). The CDR3 spans 13 residues. V was trimmed by 9 bases and J by 7 bases, leaving 16 bases between them. CDR1 and CDR2 (germline): MGHDK, SYGVNS.

Comment on this clone: The same CDR3 also results from other DNA sequences found in this sample. This chain uses TRBV12-2 with TRBJ2-7; the table names TRBD1, a call not compared with the DNA. TRBV12-2 is a listed pseudogene. The CDR3 is 13 residues long. The CDR3 DNA sequence: TGTGCAAGTCGATCCGGACAAGTCTACGAGCAGTACTTC. This codes for CASRSGQVYEQYF.

The chain is built from TRBV6-1 and TRBJ2-7, with TRBD2 as a possible D gene (7 bases). The CDR3 runs to 12 residues. CDR1 and CDR2 from the germline V gene are MNHNS and SASEGT. V was cut by 8 bases and J by 9 bases, with 17 bases left in between. For the CDR3, the DNA is TGTGCCAGCCACGCGGGGGCGATGATGCAGTACTTC. Its protein is CASHAGAMMQYF.

The chain carries TRBV18 and TRBJ2-2; 7 bases line up with TRBD1. CDR1 KGHSH and CDR2 LQKENI come from the germline V gene. The CDR3 totals 17 residues. Trimming cost V 2 bases and J 6 bases; bases outside gene matches: 12. CDR3 protein: CASSPRNTGVSPGELFF. In nucleotides, the CDR3 is TGTGCCAGCTCACCAAGGAACACAGGGGTTTCACCCGGGGAGCTGTTTTTT.

J is TRBJ2-5 and V is TRBV7-9; no clear D gene. V was cut by 3 bases and J by 5 bases, with 10 bases left in between. The CDR3 sequence is 13 residues long. Per germline, CDR1 SEHNR and CDR2 FQNEAQ (reference sequence). The CDR3 sequence: CASSLREFETQYF. CDR3 DNA: TGTGCCAGCAGCTTGCGAGAGTTTGAGACCCAGTACTTC.

The rearrangement joins TRBV5-4 to TRBJ2-3; TRBD1 is a possible D gene (6 bases). Germline values: CDR1 SGHNT, CDR2 YYREEE (reference sequence). V gave up 3 bases and J gave up 2 bases, with 16 bases separating them. This CDR3 has 16 amino acids. As DNA, the CDR3 is TGTGCCAGCAGCTCAAAAGAACAGGGCATCACAGATACGCAGTATTTT. This gives the protein CASSSKEQGITDTQYF.

This clone was counted between two and nine times. This chain connects TRBV28 to TRBJ1-4; 7 bases fit TRBD1. J gave up 7 bases and V 1 base, and 6 bases lay outside the gene matches. Germline CDR1 MDHEN, CDR2 SYDVKM. The CDR3 totals 15 residues. CDR3: CASSLSTGSTEKLFF. The CDR3 DNA follows: TGTGCCAGCAGTTTATCGACAGGGTCGACTGAAAAACTGTTTTTT.

The chain recombines TRBV5-4 with TRBJ1-1, with a possible D match to TRBD1 (5 bases). The CDR3 covers 15 residues. CDR1 SGHNT and CDR2 YYREEE come from the germline V gene (reference sequence). Trimming took 0 bases from V and 0 from J, leaving 9 bases between them. Here the CDR3 DNA reads TGTGCCAGCAGCTTGGGACAGCTCGTGAACACTGAAGCTTTCTTT. Protein: CASSLGQLVNTEAFF. The complete variable domain, with remaining parts taken from reference TRBV5-4 and TRBJ1-1, reads ETGVTQSPTHLIKTRGQQVTLRCSSQSGHNTVSWYQQALGQGPQFIFQYYREEENGRGNFPPRFSGLQFPNYSSELNVNALELDDSALYLCASSLGQLVNTEAFFGQGTRLTVV.

This chain uses TRBV11-2 with TRBJ2-1, with 9 positions matching TRBD2. Per germline, CDR1 SGHAT and CDR2 FQNNGV. The ends lost 2 bases at V and 9 bases at J; junction bases unmatched: 5. The CDR3 spans 14 residues. The CDR3 nucleotides read TGTGCCAGCAGCTTAATAGCGGGAGCCAGTGAGCAGTTCTTC. As protein: CASSLIAGASEQFF.

The genes are TRBV7-2 and TRBJ2-1; maybe TRBD2 (6 bases). Germline CDR1 and CDR2: SGHTA and FQGNSA. V was cut by 1 base and J by 12 bases, with 19 bases left in between. The CDR3 is 15 amino acids. CDR3 in DNA: TGTGCCAGCAGCTTAGTCTTGGCGGCGGGGTCTAGGCAGTTCTTC. Its translation is CASSLVLAAGSRQFF.

This clone showed up just a few times. The genes are TRBV6-4 and TRBJ2-3; D uncertain. The V gene's germline CDR1 is MRHNA and CDR2 SNTAGT. V lost 4 bases to trimming and J lost 0 bases, with 5 bases between them. CDR3 length: 13 amino acids. CDR3 residues: CASSVQSTDTQYF. The CDR3, as DNA: TGTGCCAGCAGTGTACAGAGCACAGATACGCAGTATTTT.

The V call is TRBV30, the J call TRBJ1-6; TRBD1 agrees at 8 bases. The length of the CDR3 is 14 residues. Losses at the gene ends were 6 bases for V and 9 bases for J; bases not matched to a gene: 10. In germline, CDR1 is GTSNPN, CDR2 SVGIG (reference sequence). Written as DNA, the CDR3 is TGTGCCTGCCAGGCGGGACAGGAGAGTTCACCCCTCCACTTT. Amino acids: CACQAGQESSPLHF.

The genes are TRBV28 and TRBJ2-1; 11 nucleotides line up with TRBD2. CDR1 is MDHEN and CDR2 is SYDVKM in the germline V gene. Trimming cost V 5 bases and J 10 bases; bases outside gene matches: 10. The CDR3 totals 15 residues. The CDR3 DNA is TGTGCCAGCAGTCTGCCTTCTAGCGGGAGGCACGAGCAGTTCTTC. It encodes CASSLPSSGRHEQFF.

This rearrangement joins TRBV9 to TRBJ1-4; 9 bases match TRBD1. This CDR3 has 15 amino acids. The ends lost 3 bases at V and 4 bases at J; junction bases unmatched: 4. The germline gives CDR1 SGDLS, CDR2 YYNGEE. CDR3 region: CASSGQGVGNEKLFF. Here the CDR3 DNA reads TGTGCCAGCAGCGGACAGGGGGTCGGTAATGAAAAACTGTTTTTT.

V usage is TRBV6-6 and J usage is TRBJ2-7; possible D gene TRBD1, 6 bases. Trimming shortened V by 4 bases and J by 2 bases, and 15 bases separated the two germline ends. The CDR3 covers 15 residues. The germline V gene encodes CDR1 MNHNY and CDR2 SVGAGI (reference sequence). The CDR3 protein is CASSSDRDKTYEQYF. CDR3 nucleotide sequence: TGTGCCAGCAGTTCGGACCGGGACAAGACCTACGAGCAGTACTTC.